This is a list of T cell receptor beta chains from one sample in a study of blood T cell repertoires in COVID-19. The repertoire was sequenced with immunoSEQ multiplex PCR; TCRdb's copy has only in-frame clones and lacks some. The table lists roughly 340,000 clones, around nine tenths of them singletons, with less than 3.5% in the top ten. Sequenced: peripheral blood. The receptors shown here come from a woman between 18 and 29 years old who had recovered from COVID-19. The CDR3 runs from the conserved cysteine through the conserved F or W. A D gene is named only where the DNA matches it firmly. Not all rows give a size; the values are once, few, many and, for expanded clones, a class.

CDR3 protein: CASSFAGGEKLFF
CDR3 DNA: TGTGCCAGCAGTTTTGCGGGGGGTGAAAAACTGTTTTTT
J gene: TRBJ1-4
V gene: TRBV12-3/TRBV12-4
D gene: -
clone size: -

CDR3 protein: CSVPEGTGGWGYTF
CDR3 DNA: TGCAGCGTCCCCGAGGGGACAGGGGGCTGGGGCTACACCTTC
J gene: TRBJ1-2
V gene: TRBV29-1
D gene: TRBD1
clone size: -

CDR3 protein: CASILQVYDTEAFF
CDR3 DNA: TGTGCCAGCATACTCCAGGTATACGACACTGAAGCTTTCTTT
J gene: TRBJ1-1
V gene: TRBV6-5
D gene: -
clone size: once

CDR3 protein: CASTLTNTNTEAFF
CDR3 DNA: TGTGCCAGCACCCTGACAAATACGAACACTGAAGCTTTCTTT
J gene: TRBJ1-1
V gene: TRBV6-5
D gene: -
clone size: -

CDR3 protein: CASSPILAGSTGELFF
CDR3 DNA: TGTGCCAGCAGCCCCATACTAGCGGGATCGACCGGGGAGCTGTTTTTT
J gene: TRBJ2-2
V gene: TRBV14
D gene: TRBD2
clone size: -

CDR3 protein: CASSFFSEQETQYF
CDR3 DNA: TGTGCCAGCAGCTTTTTTAGCGAGCAAGAGACCCAGTACTTC
J gene: TRBJ2-5
V gene: TRBV11-2
D gene: -
clone size: once

CDR3 protein: CASSYPGTEGYTF
CDR3 DNA: TGTGCCAGCAGTTACCCCGGGACAGAAGGCTACACCTTC
J gene: TRBJ1-2
V gene: TRBV6-5
D gene: TRBD1
clone size: -

CDR3 protein: CASTRTSGNTGELFF
CDR3 DNA: TGTGCCAGCACGCGGACTAGCGGGAACACCGGGGAGCTGTTTTTT
J gene: TRBJ2-2
V gene: TRBV25-1
D gene: TRBD2
clone size: -

CDR3 protein: CASSRDRGRDGYTF
CDR3 DNA: TGTGCCAGCAGTAGGGACAGGGGAAGGGATGGCTACACCTTC
J gene: TRBJ1-2
V gene: TRBV2
D gene: TRBD1
clone size: -

CDR3 protein: CASSYAKGLAGAVEQFF
CDR3 DNA: TGTGCCAGCAGTTACGCCAAAGGGCTAGCGGGGGCTGTTGAGCAGTTCTTC
J gene: TRBJ2-1
V gene: TRBV6-2/TRBV6-3
D gene: TRBD2
clone size: -

CDR3 protein: CASSYSGAGNYNEQFF
CDR3 DNA: TGTGCCAGCAGTTACTCAGGGGCAGGAAACTACAATGAGCAGTTCTTC
J gene: TRBJ2-1
V gene: TRBV6-5
D gene: -
clone size: -

CDR3 protein: CASSVTVTSSYNEQFF
CDR3 DNA: TGTGCCAGCAGCGTAACCGTGACTAGCTCCTACAATGAGCAGTTCTTC
J gene: TRBJ2-1
V gene: TRBV9
D gene: -
clone size: -

CDR3 protein: CASSSRTGNNEQFF
CDR3 DNA: TGTGCCAGCAGCTCGAGGACAGGGAACAATGAGCAGTTCTTC
J gene: TRBJ2-1
V gene: TRBV5-4
D gene: TRBD1
clone size: -

CDR3 protein: CAIGGGQRVFTDYGYTF
CDR3 DNA: TGTGCCATCGGGGGGGGACAAAGGGTCTTTACGGACTATGGCTACACCTTC
J gene: TRBJ1-2
V gene: TRBV10-3
D gene: -
clone size: -

CDR3 protein: CASHRGAEQFF
CDR3 DNA: TGTGCCAGCCATAGGGGCGCTGAGCAGTTCTTC
J gene: TRBJ2-1
V gene: TRBV5-4
D gene: -
clone size: -

CDR3 protein: CASSPWAENYGYTF
CDR3 DNA: TGTGCCAGCTCACCATGGGCAGAAAACTATGGCTACACCTTC
J gene: TRBJ1-2
V gene: TRBV18
D gene: -
clone size: -

CDR3 protein: CASSIQGSSYNEQFF
CDR3 DNA: TGTGCCAGCAGCATACAGGGTAGTTCCTACAATGAGCAGTTCTTC
J gene: TRBJ2-1
V gene: TRBV7-2
D gene: -
clone size: -

CDR3 protein: CASSTPRELDTDTQYF
CDR3 DNA: TGTGCCAGCAGTACCCCGCGGGAGCTAGACACAGATACGCAGTATTTT
J gene: TRBJ2-3
V gene: TRBV28
D gene: TRBD2
clone size: -

CDR3 protein: CASSVAATGNEQFF
CDR3 DNA: TGTGCCAGCAGTGTAGCGGCCACGGGGAATGAGCAGTTCTTC
J gene: TRBJ2-1
V gene: TRBV2
D gene: -
clone size: -

CDR3 protein: CASSQKTPGQGFNEQFF
CDR3 DNA: TGCGCCAGCAGCCAGAAAACCCCGGGACAGGGCTTTAATGAGCAGTTCTTC
J gene: TRBJ2-1
V gene: TRBV4-3
D gene: TRBD1
clone size: -

CDR3 protein: CASSLAGTPGNTIYF
CDR3 DNA: TGCGCCAGCAGCTTAGCAGGGACTCCTGGAAACACCATATATTTT
J gene: TRBJ1-3
V gene: TRBV5-1
D gene: -
clone size: -

CDR3 protein: CASSVAGFSEAFF
CDR3 DNA: TGTGCCAGCAGCGTAGCAGGGTTTAGTGAAGCTTTCTTT
J gene: TRBJ1-1
V gene: TRBV9
D gene: -
clone size: -

CDR3 protein: CATSVGQVGNTEAFF
CDR3 DNA: TGTGCCACCAGCGTCGGACAGGTGGGGAACACTGAAGCTTTCTTT
J gene: TRBJ1-1
V gene: TRBV24-1
D gene: TRBD1
clone size: -

CDR3 protein: CATSGGAGGGTKNIQYF
CDR3 DNA: TGTGCCACCAGCGGTGGAGCGGGAGGGGGAACCAAAAACATTCAGTACTTC
J gene: TRBJ2-4
V gene: TRBV15
D gene: TRBD2
clone size: -

CDR3 protein: CASSLAGTETETQYF
CDR3 DNA: TGTGCCAGCAGCTTAGCGGGGACTGAGACGGAGACCCAGTACTTC
J gene: TRBJ2-5
V gene: TRBV7-2
D gene: -
clone size: once

CDR3 protein: CASSQDWAGRYTYNEQFF
CDR3 DNA: TGCGCCAGCAGCCAAGACTGGGCCGGGAGGTACACCTACAATGAGCAGTTCTTC
J gene: TRBJ2-1
V gene: TRBV4-3
D gene: TRBD2
clone size: -

CDR3 protein: CASSLSSGSGIGTQYF
CDR3 DNA: TGTGCCAGCAGCTTGTCTAGCGGGAGTGGGATAGGGACCCAGTACTTC
J gene: TRBJ2-5
V gene: TRBV13
D gene: TRBD2
clone size: -

CDR3 protein: CASSQVTGFIGYTF
CDR3 DNA: TGCGCCAGCAGCCAAGTAACAGGGTTTATAGGCTACACCTTC
J gene: TRBJ1-2
V gene: TRBV4-1
D gene: -
clone size: -

CDR3 protein: CASSLGLPGDEQFF
CDR3 DNA: TGCGCCAGCAGCCTGGGACTCCCGGGCGATGAGCAGTTCTTC
J gene: TRBJ2-1
V gene: TRBV4-1
D gene: -
clone size: -

CDR3 protein: CASSQTGPTNEKLFF
CDR3 DNA: TGTGCCAGCAGCCAGACAGGCCCAACTAATGAAAAACTGTTTTTT
J gene: TRBJ1-4
V gene: TRBV7-9
D gene: -
clone size: -

CDR3 protein: CASSSASGGDTQYF
CDR3 DNA: TGTGCCAGCAGCTCAGCGAGCGGCGGAGATACGCAGTATTTT
J gene: TRBJ2-3
V gene: TRBV7-9
D gene: -
clone size: -

CDR3 protein: CASSLAGGATQYF
CDR3 DNA: TGTGCCAGCAGCTTAGCCGGGGGTGCGACCCAGTACTTC
J gene: TRBJ2-5
V gene: TRBV7-8
D gene: -
clone size: once

CDR3 protein: CASSPDRGLGEAFF
CDR3 DNA: TGTGCCAGCAGCCCGGACAGGGGCTTGGGTGAAGCTTTCTTT
J gene: TRBJ1-1
V gene: TRBV5-6
D gene: TRBD1
clone size: -

CDR3 protein: CASSLVRGTEAFF
CDR3 DNA: TGTGCCAGCAGCTTAGTCAGGGGAACTGAAGCTTTCTTT
J gene: TRBJ1-1
V gene: TRBV7-9
D gene: -
clone size: once

CDR3 protein: CASPAGTEAYEQFF
CDR3 DNA: TGTGCCAGCCCGGCAGGGACTGAGGCCTATGAGCAGTTCTTC
J gene: TRBJ2-1
V gene: TRBV7-9
D gene: -
clone size: -

CDR3 protein: CASSLVAGVNSPLHF
CDR3 DNA: TGTGCCAGCAGCTTAGTTGCAGGGGTTAATTCACCCCTCCACTTT
J gene: TRBJ1-6
V gene: TRBV11-2
D gene: -
clone size: -

CDR3 protein: CASSPHGQQPQHF
CDR3 DNA: TGTGCCAGCAGCCCGCACGGTCAACAGCCCCAGCATTTT
J gene: TRBJ1-5
V gene: TRBV7-9
D gene: -
clone size: -

CDR3 protein: CASSYTLRLAGEIPYNEQFF
CDR3 DNA: TGTGCCAGCAGTTACACCCTGAGACTAGCGGGAGAAATTCCCTACAATGAGCAGTTCTTC
J gene: TRBJ2-1
V gene: TRBV6-2/TRBV6-3
D gene: TRBD2
clone size: -

CDR3 protein: CASSPGQRNQPQHF
CDR3 DNA: TGCGCCAGCTCGCCTGGACAGCGCAATCAGCCCCAGCATTTT
J gene: TRBJ1-5
V gene: TRBV4-1
D gene: -
clone size: -

CDR3 protein: CASSPRTGNNEQFF
CDR3 DNA: TGTGCCAGCAGCCCGAGGACAGGGAACAATGAGCAGTTCTTC
J gene: TRBJ2-1
V gene: TRBV3-1/TRBV3-2
D gene: TRBD1
clone size: -

CDR3 protein: CASSIRPGRAFF
CDR3 DNA: TGTGCCAGTAGTATCCGCCCGGGGAGAGCTTTCTTT
J gene: TRBJ1-1
V gene: TRBV19
D gene: -
clone size: -